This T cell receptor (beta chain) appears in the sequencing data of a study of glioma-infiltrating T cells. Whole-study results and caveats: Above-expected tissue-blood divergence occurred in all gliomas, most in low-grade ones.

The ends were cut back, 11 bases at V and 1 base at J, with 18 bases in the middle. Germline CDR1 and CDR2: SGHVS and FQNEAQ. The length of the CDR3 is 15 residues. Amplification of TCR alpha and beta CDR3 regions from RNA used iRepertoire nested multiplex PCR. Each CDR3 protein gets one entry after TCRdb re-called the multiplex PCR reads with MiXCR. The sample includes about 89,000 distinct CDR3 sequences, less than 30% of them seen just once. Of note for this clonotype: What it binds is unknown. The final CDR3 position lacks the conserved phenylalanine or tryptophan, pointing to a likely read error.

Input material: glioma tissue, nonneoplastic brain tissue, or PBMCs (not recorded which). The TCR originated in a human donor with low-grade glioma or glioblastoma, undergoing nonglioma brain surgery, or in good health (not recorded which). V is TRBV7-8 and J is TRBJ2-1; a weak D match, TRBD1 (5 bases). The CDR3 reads CAATLRGRSYNEQFI. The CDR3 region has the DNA TGTGCCGCCACCCTAAGGGGTCGGTCCTACAATGAGCAGTTCATC.